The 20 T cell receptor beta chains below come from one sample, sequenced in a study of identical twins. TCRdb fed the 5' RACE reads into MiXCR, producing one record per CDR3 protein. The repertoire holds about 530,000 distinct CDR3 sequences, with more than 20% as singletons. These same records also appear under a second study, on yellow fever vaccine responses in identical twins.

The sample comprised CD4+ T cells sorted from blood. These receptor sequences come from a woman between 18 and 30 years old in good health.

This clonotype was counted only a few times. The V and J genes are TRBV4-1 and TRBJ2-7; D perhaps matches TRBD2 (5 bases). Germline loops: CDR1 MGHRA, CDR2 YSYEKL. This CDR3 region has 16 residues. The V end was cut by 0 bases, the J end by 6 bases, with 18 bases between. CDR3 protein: CASSQDHRPGLGEQYV. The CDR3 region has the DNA TGCGCCAGCAGCCAAGACCACCGTCCCGGACTGGGCGAGCAGTACGTC.

This chain's CDR3 is CASSLGTGAPYEQYV. CDR3 sequence (DNA): TGTGCCAGCAGTTTGGGTACGGGGGCCCCCTACGAGCAGTACGTC. This rearrangement joins TRBV12-3 or TRBV12-4 to TRBJ2-7; D possibly matches TRBD1 or TRBD2 (6 bases each). CDR3 length: 15 residues. Trimming removed 3 bases from V and 2 bases from J, with 14 bases in between.

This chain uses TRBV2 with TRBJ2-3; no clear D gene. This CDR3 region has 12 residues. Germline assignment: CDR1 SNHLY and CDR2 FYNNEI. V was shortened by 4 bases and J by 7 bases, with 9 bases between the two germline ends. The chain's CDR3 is CASSGHGYTQYF. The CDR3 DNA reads TGTGCCAGCAGTGGCCACGGTTATACGCAGTATTTT. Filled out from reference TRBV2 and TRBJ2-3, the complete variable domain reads EPEVTQTPSHQVTQMGQEVILRCVPISNHLYFYWYRQILGQKVEFLVSFYNNEISEKSEIFDDQFSVERPDGSNFTLKIRSTKLEDSAMYFCASSGHGYTQYFGPGTRLTVL.

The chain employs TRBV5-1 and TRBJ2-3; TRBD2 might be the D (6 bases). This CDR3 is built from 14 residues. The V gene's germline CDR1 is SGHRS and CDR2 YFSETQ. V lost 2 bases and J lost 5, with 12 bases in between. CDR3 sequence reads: CASSLGGVGDTQYF. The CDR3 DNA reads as TGCGCCAGCAGCTTAGGCGGGGTTGGAGATACGCAGTATTTT.

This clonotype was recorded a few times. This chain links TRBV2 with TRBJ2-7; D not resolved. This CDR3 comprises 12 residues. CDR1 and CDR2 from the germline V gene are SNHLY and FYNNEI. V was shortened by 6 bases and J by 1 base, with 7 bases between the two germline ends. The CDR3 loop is CASRTDSYEQYF. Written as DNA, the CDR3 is TGTGCCAGCAGGACCGATTCCTACGAGCAGTACTTC.

For the CDR3, the DNA is TGTGCCAGCAGCCAACCTCAGGGGCTCGGTGAGACCCAGTACTTC. This translates into CASSQPQGLGETQYF. This sequence joins TRBV4-2 and TRBJ2-5; weak D call: TRBD1 (6 bases). Trimming pared 2 bases from V and 5 bases from J, leaving 15 bases between. The CDR3 runs 15 residues. The V gene's germline CDR1 is LGHNA and CDR2 YNFKEQ.

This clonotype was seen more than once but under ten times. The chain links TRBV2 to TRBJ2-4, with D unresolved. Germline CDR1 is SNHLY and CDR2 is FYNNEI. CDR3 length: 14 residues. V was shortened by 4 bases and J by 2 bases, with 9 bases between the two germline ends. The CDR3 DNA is TGTGCCAGCAGTGTAAAGGGAACCAAAAACATTCAGTACTTC. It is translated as CASSVKGTKNIQYF.

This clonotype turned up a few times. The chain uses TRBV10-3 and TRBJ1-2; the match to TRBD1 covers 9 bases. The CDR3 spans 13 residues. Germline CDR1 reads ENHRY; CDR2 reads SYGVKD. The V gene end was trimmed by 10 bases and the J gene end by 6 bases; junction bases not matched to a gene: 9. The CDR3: CATGDREVDGYTF. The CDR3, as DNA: TGTGCCACCGGGGACAGGGAAGTTGATGGCTACACCTTC.

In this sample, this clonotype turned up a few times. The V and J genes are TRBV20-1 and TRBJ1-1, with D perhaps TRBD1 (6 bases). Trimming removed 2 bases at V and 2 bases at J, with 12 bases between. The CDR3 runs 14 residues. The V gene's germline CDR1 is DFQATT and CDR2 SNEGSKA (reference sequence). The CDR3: CSARPGGANTEAFF. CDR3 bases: TGCAGTGCTAGACCCGGGGGGGCAAACACTGAAGCTTTCTTT.

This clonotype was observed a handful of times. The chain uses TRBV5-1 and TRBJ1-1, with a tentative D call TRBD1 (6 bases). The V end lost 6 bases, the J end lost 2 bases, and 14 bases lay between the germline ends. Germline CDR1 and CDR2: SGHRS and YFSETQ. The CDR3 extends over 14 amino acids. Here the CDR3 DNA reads TGCGCCAGCAACCCCGGGGGGCCCAACACTGAAGCTTTCTTT. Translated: CASNPGGPNTEAFF.

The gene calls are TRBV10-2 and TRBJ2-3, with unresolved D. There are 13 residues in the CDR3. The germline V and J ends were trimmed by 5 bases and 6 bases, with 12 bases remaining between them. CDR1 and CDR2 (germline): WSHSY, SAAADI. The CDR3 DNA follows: TGCGCCAGCAGTACAAGACCCCGCGATACGCAGTATTTT. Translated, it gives CASSTRPRDTQYF.

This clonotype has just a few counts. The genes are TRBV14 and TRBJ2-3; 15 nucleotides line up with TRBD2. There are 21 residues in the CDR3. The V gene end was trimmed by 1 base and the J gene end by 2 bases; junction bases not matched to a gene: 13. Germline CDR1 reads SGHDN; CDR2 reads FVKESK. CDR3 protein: CASSQGWMGLAGGKDTDTQYF. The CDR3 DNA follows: TGTGCCAGCAGCCAAGGATGGATGGGACTAGCGGGAGGAAAGGACACAGATACGCAGTATTTT.

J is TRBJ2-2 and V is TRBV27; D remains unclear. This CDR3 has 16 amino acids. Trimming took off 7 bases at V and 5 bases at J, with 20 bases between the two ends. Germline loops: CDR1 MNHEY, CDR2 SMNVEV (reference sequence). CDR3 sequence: CASTPSVGVWTGELFF. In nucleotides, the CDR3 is TGTGCCAGCACCCCCTCGGTTGGGGTTTGGACCGGGGAGCTGTTTTTT.

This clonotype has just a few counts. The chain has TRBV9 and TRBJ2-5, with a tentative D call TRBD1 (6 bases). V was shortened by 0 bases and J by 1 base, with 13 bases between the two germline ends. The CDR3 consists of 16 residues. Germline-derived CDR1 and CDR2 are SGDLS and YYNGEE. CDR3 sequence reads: CASSVGTVETQETQYF. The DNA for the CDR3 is TGTGCCAGCAGCGTAGGGACAGTAGAAACCCAAGAGACCCAGTACTTC.

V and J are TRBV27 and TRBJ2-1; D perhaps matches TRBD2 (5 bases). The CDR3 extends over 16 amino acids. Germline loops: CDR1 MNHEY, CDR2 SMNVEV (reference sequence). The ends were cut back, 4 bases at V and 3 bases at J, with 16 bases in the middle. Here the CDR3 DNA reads TGTGCCAGCAGTTCCCCTAGCCGGCTGATCTACAATGAGCAGTTCTTC. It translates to CASSSPSRLIYNEQFF.

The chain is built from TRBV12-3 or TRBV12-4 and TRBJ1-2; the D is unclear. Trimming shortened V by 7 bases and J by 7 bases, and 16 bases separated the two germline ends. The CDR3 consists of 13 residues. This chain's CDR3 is CASTQDLTGGYTF. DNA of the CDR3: TGTGCCAGCACCCAGGACCTTACGGGTGGCTACACCTTC.

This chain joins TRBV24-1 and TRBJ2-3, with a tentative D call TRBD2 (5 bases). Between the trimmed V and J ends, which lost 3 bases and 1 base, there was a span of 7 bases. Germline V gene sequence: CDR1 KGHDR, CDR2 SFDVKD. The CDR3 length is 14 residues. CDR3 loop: CATSDPGGTDTQYF. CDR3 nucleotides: TGTGCCACCAGTGATCCCGGGGGCACAGATACGCAGTATTTT.

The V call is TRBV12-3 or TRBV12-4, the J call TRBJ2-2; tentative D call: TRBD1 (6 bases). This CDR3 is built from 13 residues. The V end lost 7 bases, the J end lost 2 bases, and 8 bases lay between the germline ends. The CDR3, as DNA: TGTGCCAGCAAGGGGGTAAACACCGGGGAGCTGTTTTTT. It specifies CASKGVNTGELFF.

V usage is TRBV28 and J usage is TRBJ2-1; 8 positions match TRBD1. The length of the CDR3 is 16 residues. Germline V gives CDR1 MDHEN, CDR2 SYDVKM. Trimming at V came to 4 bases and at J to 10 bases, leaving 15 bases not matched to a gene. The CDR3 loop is CASSSILWTGSREQFF. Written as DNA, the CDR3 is TGTGCCAGCAGTTCCATACTATGGACAGGGTCTCGGGAGCAGTTCTTC.

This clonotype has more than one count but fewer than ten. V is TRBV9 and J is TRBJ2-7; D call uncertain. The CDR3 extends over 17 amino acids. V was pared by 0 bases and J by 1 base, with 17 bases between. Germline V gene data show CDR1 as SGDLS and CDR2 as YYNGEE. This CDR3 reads CASSVASTDPESYEQYF. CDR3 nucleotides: TGTGCCAGCAGCGTAGCCTCCACAGACCCCGAATCCTACGAGCAGTACTTC.